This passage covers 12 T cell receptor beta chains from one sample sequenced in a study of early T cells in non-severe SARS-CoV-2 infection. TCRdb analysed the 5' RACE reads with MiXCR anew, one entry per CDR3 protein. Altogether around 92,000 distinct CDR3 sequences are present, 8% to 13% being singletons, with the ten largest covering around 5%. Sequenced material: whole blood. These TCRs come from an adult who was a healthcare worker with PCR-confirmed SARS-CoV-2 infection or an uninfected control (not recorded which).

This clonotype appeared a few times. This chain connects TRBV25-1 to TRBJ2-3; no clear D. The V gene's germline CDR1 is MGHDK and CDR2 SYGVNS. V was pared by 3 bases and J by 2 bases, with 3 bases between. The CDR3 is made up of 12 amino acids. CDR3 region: CASSEDTDTQYF. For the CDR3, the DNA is TGTGCCAGCAGTGAGGACACAGATACGCAGTATTTT.

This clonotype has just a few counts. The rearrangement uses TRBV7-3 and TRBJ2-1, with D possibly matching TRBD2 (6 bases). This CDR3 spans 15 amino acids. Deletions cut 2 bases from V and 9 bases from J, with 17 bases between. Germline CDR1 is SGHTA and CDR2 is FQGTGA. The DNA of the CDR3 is TGTGCCAGCAGCTTAGTTCGACCGACGGGACTTGAGCAGTTCTTC. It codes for CASSLVRPTGLEQFF.

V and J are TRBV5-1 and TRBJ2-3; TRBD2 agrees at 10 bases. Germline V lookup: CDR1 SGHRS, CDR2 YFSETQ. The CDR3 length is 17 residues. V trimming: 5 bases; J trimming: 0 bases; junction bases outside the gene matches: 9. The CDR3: CASSLKWTSGSTDTQYF. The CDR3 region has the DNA TGCGCCAGCAGTCTTAAGTGGACTAGCGGTAGCACAGATACGCAGTATTTT.

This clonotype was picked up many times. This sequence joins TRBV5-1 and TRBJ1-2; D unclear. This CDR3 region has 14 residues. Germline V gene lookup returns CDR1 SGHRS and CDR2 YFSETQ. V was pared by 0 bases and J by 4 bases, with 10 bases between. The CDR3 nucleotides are TGCGCCAGCAGCTTGGTGGTCGCTAGCTATGGCTACACCTTC. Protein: CASSLVVASYGYTF.

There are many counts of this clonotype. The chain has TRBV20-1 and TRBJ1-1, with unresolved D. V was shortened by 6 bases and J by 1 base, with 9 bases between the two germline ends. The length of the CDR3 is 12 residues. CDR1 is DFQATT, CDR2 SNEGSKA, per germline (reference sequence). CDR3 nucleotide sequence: TGCAGTGCCAATTGGGGGAACACTGAAGCTTTCTTT. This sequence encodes CSANWGNTEAFF.

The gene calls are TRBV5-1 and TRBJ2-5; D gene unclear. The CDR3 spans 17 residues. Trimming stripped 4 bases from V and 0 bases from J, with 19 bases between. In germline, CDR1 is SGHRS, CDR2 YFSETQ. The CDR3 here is CASSRIPSTRYQETQYF. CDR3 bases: TGCGCCAGCAGCCGGATCCCCTCCACACGGTACCAAGAGACCCAGTACTTC.

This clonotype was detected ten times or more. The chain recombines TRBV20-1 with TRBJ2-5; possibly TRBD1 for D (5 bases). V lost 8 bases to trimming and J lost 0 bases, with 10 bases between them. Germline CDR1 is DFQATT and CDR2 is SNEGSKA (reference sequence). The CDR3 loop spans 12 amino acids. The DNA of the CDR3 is TGCAGTCCCCAGGGCAACCAAGAGACCCAGTACTTC. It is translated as CSPQGNQETQYF.

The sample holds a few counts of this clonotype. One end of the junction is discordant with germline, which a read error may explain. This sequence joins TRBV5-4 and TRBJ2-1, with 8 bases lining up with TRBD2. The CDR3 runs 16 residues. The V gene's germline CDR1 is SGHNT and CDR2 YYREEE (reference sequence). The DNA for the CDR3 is TGTGCCAGCAGATTGGATAGCGGGACCCACTACAATGAGCAGTTCTTC. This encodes CASRLDSGTHYNEQFF.

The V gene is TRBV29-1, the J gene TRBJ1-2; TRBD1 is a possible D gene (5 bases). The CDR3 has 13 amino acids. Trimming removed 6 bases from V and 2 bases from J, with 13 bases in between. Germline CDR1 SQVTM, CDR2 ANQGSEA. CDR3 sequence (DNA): TGCAGCGTCGGGGGGGACTACAACTATGGCTACACCTTC. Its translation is CSVGGDYNYGYTF.

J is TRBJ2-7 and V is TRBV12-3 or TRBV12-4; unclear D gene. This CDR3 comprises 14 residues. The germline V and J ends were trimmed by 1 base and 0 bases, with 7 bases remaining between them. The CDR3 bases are TGTGCCAGCAGTTTAGGACTTAACTCCTACGAGCAGTACTTC. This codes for CASSLGLNSYEQYF.

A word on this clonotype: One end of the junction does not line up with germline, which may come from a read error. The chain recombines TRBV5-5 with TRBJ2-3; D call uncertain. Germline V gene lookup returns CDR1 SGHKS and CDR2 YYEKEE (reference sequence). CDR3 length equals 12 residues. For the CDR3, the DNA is TGTGTCAGCACCTTAGAACGAGATACGCAGTATTTT. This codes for CVSTLERDTQYF.

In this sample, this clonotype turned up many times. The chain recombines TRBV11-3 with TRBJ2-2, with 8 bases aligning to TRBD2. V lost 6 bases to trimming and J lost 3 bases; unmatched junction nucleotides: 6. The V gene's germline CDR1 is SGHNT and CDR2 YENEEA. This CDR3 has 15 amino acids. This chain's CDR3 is CASRISGSDTGELFF. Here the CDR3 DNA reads TGTGCCAGCAGGATAAGCGGGAGTGACACCGGGGAGCTGTTTTTT.